Each of the 4 T cell receptor beta chains below was sequenced from the same sample in a study of patients and donors after allogeneic stem cell transplantation. Each CDR3 protein is one row after TCRdb ran MiXCR on the RT-PCR reads. The sample contains approximately 27,000 distinct CDR3 sequences, roughly 7.3% of which appear only once. The sequencing sample was made of blood, either unsorted or a sorted T cell fraction (not recorded which). The source of these receptors is a human donor who was either an allogeneic HSCT recipient or a stem cell or donor lymphocyte infusion donor (not recorded which). It is not recorded whose cells these are; they may come from a transplant donor.

This clonotype was recorded many times. This chain joins TRBV20-1 and TRBJ2-3; the match to TRBD1 covers 7 bases. Germline CDR1 reads DFQATT; CDR2 reads SNEGSKA (reference sequence). There are 14 residues in the CDR3. J lost 4 bases, V lost 7 bases, and 11 bases had no gene match. CDR3 in DNA: TGCAGTGAGAACAGGGGAATCGAGGCAGATACGCAGTATTTT. Translating gives CSENRGIEADTQYF.

This clonotype occurred many times. The rearrangement uses TRBV28 and TRBJ1-6, with D uncertain. V was shortened by 1 base and J by 6 bases, with 13 bases between the two germline ends. The CDR3 extends over 16 amino acids. Germline V gives CDR1 MDHEN, CDR2 SYDVKM. The CDR3 region is CASSLLSPFTNSPLHF. As DNA, the CDR3 is TGTGCCAGCAGTTTATTGTCACCCTTCACTAATTCACCCCTCCACTTT.

This clonotype was recorded a few times. The V gene is TRBV27, the J gene TRBJ2-6, with D perhaps assigned TRBD1 or TRBD2 (5 bases each). The CDR3 extends over 18 amino acids. Germline lookup yields CDR1 MNHEY and CDR2 SMNVEV (reference sequence). V shed 5 bases and J shed 0 bases, with 17 bases lying between them. Here the CDR3 DNA reads TGTGCCAGCAGTCCCCGGGACCCAACCACCTCTGGGGCCAACGTCCTGACTTTC. Its translation is CASSPRDPTTSGANVLTF.

This clonotype came up a few times. The chain couples TRBV28 to TRBJ1-1, with TRBD1 matching over 9 bases. The CDR3 contains 15 residues. From germline, CDR1 is MDHEN and CDR2 SYDVKM. The ends lost 6 bases at V and 5 bases at J; junction bases unmatched: 10. CDR3 sequence (DNA): TGTGCCAGCAGACTTCCGGGACAGGGAAAAACTGAAGCTTTCTTT. Amino acids: CASRLPGQGKTEAFF.